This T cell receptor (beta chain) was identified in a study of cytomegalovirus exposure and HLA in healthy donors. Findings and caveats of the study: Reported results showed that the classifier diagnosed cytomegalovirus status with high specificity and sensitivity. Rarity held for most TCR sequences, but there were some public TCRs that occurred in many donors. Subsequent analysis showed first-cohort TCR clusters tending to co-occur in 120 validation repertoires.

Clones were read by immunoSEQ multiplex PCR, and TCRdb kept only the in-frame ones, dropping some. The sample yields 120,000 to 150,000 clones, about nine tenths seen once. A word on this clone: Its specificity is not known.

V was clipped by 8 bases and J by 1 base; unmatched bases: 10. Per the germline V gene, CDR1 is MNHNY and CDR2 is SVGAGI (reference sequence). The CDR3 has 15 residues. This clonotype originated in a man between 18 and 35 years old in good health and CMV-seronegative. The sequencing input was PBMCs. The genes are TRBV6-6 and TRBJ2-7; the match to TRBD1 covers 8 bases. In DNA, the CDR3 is TGTGCCAGCTATGACGGACAGGGACAATCCTACGAGCAGTACTTC. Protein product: CASYDGQGQSYEQYF.